A selection of T cell receptor beta chains follows, all from one sample in a study of T-cell reconstitution after alpha-beta-depleted transplantation in children. In TCRdb, the PCR reads were re-called with MiXCR into one record per CDR3 protein. This table holds 98,000 or so distinct CDR3 sequences, 23% found once. The source material was PBMCs, sampled before TCRalphabeta/CD19-depleted stem cell transplant. These receptor sequences come from a boy younger than 10 with acute lymphoblastic leukemia, due to receive a stem cell transplant. The CDR3 runs from the conserved cysteine through the conserved F or W. D genes are given only for firm matches. Size is omitted from some rows. Given values are once, few, many or a class for expanded clones.

j_call | clone_size | v_call | d_call | cdr3_aa | cdr3_nt
TRBJ2-1 | . | TRBV7-3 | . | CASSVSGGTHNEQFF | TGTGCCAGCAGCGTAAGCGGAGGAACCCACAATGAGCAGTTCTTC
TRBJ2-5 | few | TRBV11-2 | . | CASSLGPGHGAETQYF | TGTGCCAGCAGCTTAGGCCCGGGACACGGAGCAGAGACCCAGTACTTC
TRBJ1-1 | many | TRBV5-5 | . | CASSLALAWNTEAFF | TGTGCCAGCAGCTTGGCCCTAGCATGGAACACTGAAGCTTTCTTT
TRBJ2-3 | few | TRBV6-1 | TRBD1 | CASSTGGAHTDTQYF | TGTGCCAGCAGTACAGGGGGCGCACACACAGATACGCAGTATTTT
TRBJ1-1 | . | TRBV3-1 | . | CASSQDPTRGRNTEAFF | TGTGCCAGCAGCCAAGATCCAACCCGCGGCAGGAACACTGAAGCTTTCTTT
TRBJ1-1 | many | TRBV28 | . | CASSSPWGRMGAMNTEAFF | TGTGCCAGCAGTTCCCCCTGGGGCAGGATGGGGGCAATGAACACTGAAGCTTTCTTT
TRBJ2-2 | few | TRBV4-3 | . | CASSPRPGSNTGELFF | TGCGCCAGCAGCCCTCGCCCGGGCTCGAACACCGGGGAGCTGTTTTTT
TRBJ1-3 | . | TRBV2 | . | CASSERGGQLRNTIYF | TGTGCCAGCAGTGAGAGGGGTGGACAGCTGAGAAACACCATATATTTT
TRBJ2-1 | . | TRBV20-1 | . | CSARDAGGPLYQRRYNEQFF | TGCAGTGCTAGAGATGCCGGAGGACCACTTTACCAAAGGAGATACAATGAGCAGTTCTTC
TRBJ2-3 | . | TRBV14 | . | CASSQAVTGRKYF | TGTGCCAGCAGCCAAGCGGTAACCGGACGCAAGTATTTT
TRBJ1-3 | few | TRBV4-1 | . | CASSRGALTGHISGNTIYF | TGCGCCAGCAGCCGCGGAGCCCTGACAGGCCACATCTCTGGAAACACCATATATTTT
TRBJ1-3 | . | TRBV12-3/TRBV12-4 | . | CASSTPKTGNTIYF | TGTGCCAGCAGTACGCCTAAGACTGGAAACACCATATATTTT
TRBJ2-5 | few | TRBV5-5 | . | CASSLFAGETQYF | TGTGCCAGCAGCTTGTTTGCTGGAGAGACCCAGTACTTC
TRBJ1-5 | . | TRBV5-1 | . | CASSLVGREDQPQHF | TGCGCCAGCAGCTTGGTAGGCAGGGAAGATCAGCCCCAGCATTTT
TRBJ2-2 | . | TRBV9 | TRBD2 | CASSGRRTSGSLTGELFF | TGTGCCAGCAGCGGAAGAAGGACTAGCGGGAGTCTGACCGGGGAGCTGTTTTTT
TRBJ1-1 | . | TRBV7-8 | . | CASSLRRGAGTEAFF | TGTGCCAGCAGCTTAAGAAGGGGCGCGGGCACTGAAGCTTTCTTT
TRBJ2-7 | . | TRBV3-1 | . | CASSQVGGAQTYEQYF | TGTGCCAGCAGCCAAGTGGGGGGCGCTCAGACCTACGAGCAGTACTTC
TRBJ1-2 | . | TRBV28 | . | CASSSDVIYGYTF | TGTGCCAGCAGCTCGGACGTCATCTATGGCTACACCTTC
TRBJ2-7 | . | TRBV5-1 | . | CASTNGGAGEQYF | TGCGCCAGCACAAACGGAGGGGCTGGAGAGCAGTACTTC
TRBJ2-4 | . | TRBV5-5 | TRBD1 | CASSLIWDRADDIQYF | TGTGCCAGCAGCTTGATTTGGGACAGGGCTGATGACATTCAGTACTTC
TRBJ1-5 | . | TRBV20-1 | . | CSASTGQGYQPQHF | TGCAGTGCAAGCACGGGGCAGGGATATCAGCCCCAGCATTTT
TRBJ1-1 | . | TRBV27 | . | CASRGVGYEAFF | TGTGCCAGCAGGGGGGTGGGATACGAAGCTTTCTTT
TRBJ1-5 | once | TRBV18 | TRBD1 | CASSPLQGSNQPQHF | TGTGCCAGCTCACCACTACAGGGGAGCAATCAGCCCCAGCATTTT
TRBJ2-2 | few | TRBV7-2 | TRBD2 | CASSRSLAGVAGELFF | TGTGCCAGCAGCCGGTCCCTAGCGGGAGTCGCCGGGGAGCTGTTTTTT
TRBJ1-6 | . | TRBV6-2/TRBV6-3 | TRBD1 | CASSTDFDRAAASPLHF | TGTGCCAGCAGTACGGACTTCGACAGGGCGGCTGCTTCACCCCTCCACTTT
TRBJ1-5 | few | TRBV4-1 | TRBD1 | CASSQDPQGWARGLNQPQHF | TGCGCCAGCAGCCAAGATCCCCAAGGATGGGCCAGGGGGCTCAATCAGCCCCAGCATTTT
TRBJ2-3 | . | TRBV7-8 | TRBD2 | CASSPLAGMRNTQYF | TGTGCCAGCAGCCCACTAGCGGGAATGCGAAATACGCAGTATTTT
TRBJ2-3 | once | TRBV6-1 | . | CASTSKLILSLSTDTQYF | TGTGCCAGCACCTCAAAACTAATCTTGTCCCTTAGCACAGATACGCAGTATTTT
TRBJ1-5 | . | TRBV30 | TRBD1 | CAWSGQGLSASNQPQHF | TGTGCCTGGAGTGGACAGGGGCTATCTGCCAGCAATCAGCCCCAGCATTTT
TRBJ2-1 | . | TRBV20-1 | TRBD2 | CSAKGLAGIYNEQFF | TGCAGTGCTAAGGGGCTAGCGGGGATCTACAATGAGCAGTTCTTC
TRBJ2-6 | few | TRBV10-3 | TRBD2 | CAISEVPGLAGVTGANVLTF | TGTGCCATCTCCGAGGTCCCGGGACTAGCGGGAGTTACTGGGGCCAACGTCCTGACTTTC
TRBJ1-5 | . | TRBV20-1 | TRBD1 | CSAKTGNQPQHF | TGCAGTGCTAAGACAGGGAACCAGCCCCAGCATTTT
TRBJ1-1 | . | TRBV18 | . | CASSMDPPNTEAFF | TGTGCCAGCTCCATGGACCCTCCAAACACTGAAGCTTTCTTT
TRBJ2-5 | . | TRBV17 | . | CASGPGRDQYF | TGTGCCAGCGGCCCTGGCCGGGACCAGTACTTC
TRBJ2-1 | . | TRBV3-1 | . | CASSLLRQGPNEQFF | TGTGCCAGCAGCCTCCTAAGGCAGGGCCCAAATGAGCAGTTCTTC
TRBJ2-1 | once | TRBV6-4 | . | CARSDNKIAEPSYNEQFF | TGTGCCCGCAGTGATAACAAAATAGCGGAGCCCTCCTACAATGAGCAGTTCTTC
TRBJ2-2 | . | TRBV7-2 | . | CASSANRGATFTGELFF | TGTGCCAGCAGCGCAAACCGGGGCGCAACGTTCACCGGGGAGCTGTTTTTT
TRBJ1-5 | few | TRBV6-1 | . | CASRKKGGNQPQHF | TGTGCCAGCAGGAAAAAGGGTGGCAATCAGCCCCAGCATTTT
TRBJ2-7 | many | TRBV24-1 | TRBD1 | CATSDWDSSYEQYF | TGTGCCACCAGTGATTGGGACAGCTCCTACGAGCAGTACTTC
TRBJ2-5 | . | TRBV7-2 | TRBD2 | CASSLVGLAPHF | TGTGCCAGCAGCTTAGTGGGACTAGCGCCTCACTTC
TRBJ1-1 | . | TRBV29-1 | TRBD1 | CSGWEGGTADTEAFF | TGCAGCGGGTGGGAAGGGGGCACCGCGGACACTGAAGCTTTCTTT
TRBJ1-1 | . | TRBV11-2 | TRBD1 | CASSAQGGLMRNTEAFF | TGTGCCAGCAGCGCCCAGGGGGGTTTGATGAGGAACACTGAAGCTTTCTTT
TRBJ1-3 | few | TRBV7-2 | . | CASSSILLSSGNTIYF | TGTGCCAGCAGCTCTATTTTGTTGAGCTCTGGAAACACCATATATTTT
TRBJ1-1 | . | TRBV2 | . | CAGSKGVGTEAFF | TGTGCCGGGTCCAAGGGGGTTGGCACTGAAGCTTTCTTT
TRBJ2-1 | many | TRBV7-8 | TRBD2 | CASSSGAGMYNEQFF | TGTGCCAGCAGCTCGGGAGCGGGGATGTACAATGAGCAGTTCTTC
TRBJ1-2 | few | TRBV20-1 | . | CSAKKDGNYGYTF | TGCAGTGCTAAGAAGGACGGAAACTATGGCTACACCTTC
TRBJ2-7 | . | TRBV4-2 | TRBD2 | CASSQASTSGLNYEQYF | TGTGCCAGCAGCCAAGCCAGCACTAGCGGACTTAACTACGAGCAGTACTTC
TRBJ2-7 | . | TRBV20-1 | . | CSARETSSPYEQYF | TGCAGTGCTAGAGAGACTAGTTCCCCGTACGAGCAGTACTTC
TRBJ2-7 | . | TRBV6-5 | . | CASSLQGSYYEQYF | TGTGCCAGCAGTTTACAGGGTAGCTACTACGAGCAGTACTTC
TRBJ2-3 | few | TRBV20-1 | . | CSASVDTQYF | TGCAGTGCTAGTGTAGATACGCAGTATTTT
TRBJ2-2 | . | TRBV14 | . | CASSQDSGTNTGELFF | TGTGCCAGCAGCCAAGATTCAGGGACTAACACCGGGGAGCTGTTTTTT
TRBJ2-5 | few | TRBV7-2 | . | CASSLGGTSPGAQYF | TGTGCCAGCAGCTTAGGGGGGACTTCCCCAGGGGCCCAGTACTTC
TRBJ2-1 | few | TRBV4-3 | TRBD2 | CASSQKSGGYNEQFF | TGCGCCAGCAGCCAAAAGAGCGGGGGTTACAATGAGCAGTTCTTC